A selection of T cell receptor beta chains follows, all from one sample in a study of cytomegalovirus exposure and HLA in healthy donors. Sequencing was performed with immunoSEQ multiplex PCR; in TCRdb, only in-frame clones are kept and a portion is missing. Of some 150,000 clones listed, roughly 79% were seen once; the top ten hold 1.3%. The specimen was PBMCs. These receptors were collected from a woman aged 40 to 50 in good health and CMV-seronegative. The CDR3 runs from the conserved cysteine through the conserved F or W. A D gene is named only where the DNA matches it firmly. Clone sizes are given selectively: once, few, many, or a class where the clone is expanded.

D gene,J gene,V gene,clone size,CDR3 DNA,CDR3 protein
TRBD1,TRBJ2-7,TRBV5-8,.,TGTGCCAGCAGCAAGTCCGGGACAGGTAATCCCGAGCAGTACTTC,CASSKSGTGNPEQYF
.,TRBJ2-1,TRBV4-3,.,TGCGCCAGCAGCCAAGATGGTGCAGGCGCCTACAATGAGCAGTTCTTC,CASSQDGAGAYNEQFF
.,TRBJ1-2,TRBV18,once,TGTGCCAGCTCACCATTTCAGGACAACCGGGTCTATGGCTACACCTTC,CASSPFQDNRVYGYTF
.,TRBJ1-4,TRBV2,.,TGTGCCAGCAGTGATATAGCCGATAATGAAAAACTGTTTTTT,CASSDIADNEKLFF
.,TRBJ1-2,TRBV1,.,TGCACCAGCAGCCAGGACTCCGGGACAGCGTATGGCTACACCTTC,CTSSQDSGTAYGYTF
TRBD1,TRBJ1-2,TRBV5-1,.,TGCGCCAGCAGCCCCCCCGGGACAGGGACTTCACAGGATAGCTACACCTTC,CASSPPGTGTSQDSYTF
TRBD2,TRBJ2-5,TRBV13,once,TGTGCCAGCTGGGCTAGCGGGGGGGCCGTCGAGACCCAGTACTTC,CASWASGGAVETQYF
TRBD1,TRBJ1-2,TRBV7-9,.,TGTGCCAGCAGCCGTAGTCATGGTTCCGACAGGGCGGGTTATGGCTACACCTTC,CASSRSHGSDRAGYGYTF
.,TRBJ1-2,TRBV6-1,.,TGTGCCAGCAGTGGAGACACACCTAACTATGGCTACACCTTC,CASSGDTPNYGYTF
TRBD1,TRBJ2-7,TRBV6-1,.,TGTGCCAGCAGTGAAGCGGGGACAGGGAGCTCCTACGAGCAGTACTTC,CASSEAGTGSSYEQYF
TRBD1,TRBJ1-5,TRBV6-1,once,TGTGCCAGCAGTGGCAGACAGGGCGGGGGCAATCAGCCCCAGCATTTT,CASSGRQGGGNQPQHF
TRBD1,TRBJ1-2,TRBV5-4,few,TGTGCCAGCAGCACAGGACAGGGGGCTGGTGGCTACACCTTC,CASSTGQGAGGYTF
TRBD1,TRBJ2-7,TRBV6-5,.,TGTGCCAGCAGTTACTCGACTACAGGGGGTTCGTACGAGCAGTACTTC,CASSYSTTGGSYEQYF
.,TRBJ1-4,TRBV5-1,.,TGCGCCAGCAGCCCTTTGGGAGCGGGGGAAAAACTGTTTTTT,CASSPLGAGEKLFF
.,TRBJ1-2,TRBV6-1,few,TGTGCCAGCAGTGAAGGCGGGGCCCTCCGTCGTGGCTACACCTTC,CASSEGGALRRGYTF
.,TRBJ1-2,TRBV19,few,TGTGCCACTTCCGACGGGGGGTTAGGGCGAGGCTACACCTTC,CATSDGGLGRGYTF
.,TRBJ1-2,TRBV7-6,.,TGTGCCAGCAGCCGTACGCAGGGAGGCGGCTACACCTTC,CASSRTQGGGYTF
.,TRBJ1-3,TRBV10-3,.,TGTGCCATCAATAGCGACCATCGGGGAAACACCATATATTTT,CAINSDHRGNTIYF
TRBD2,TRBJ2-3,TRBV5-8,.,TGTGCCAGCAGTCCTGGACTAGCGGGGACAGATACGCAGTATTTT,CASSPGLAGTDTQYF
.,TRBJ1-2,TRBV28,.,TGTGCCAGCGGGGTTGGGGGGTATGGCTACACCTTC,CASGVGGYGYTF
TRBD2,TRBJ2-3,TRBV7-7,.,TGTGCTAGCAGCTTGGGGTCTAGCGGGGAGGGAGATACGCAGTATTTT,CASSLGSSGEGDTQYF
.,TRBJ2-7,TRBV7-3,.,TGTGCCAGCAGCTTAACGAGAGGGGGGGCGGAGCAGTACTTC,CASSLTRGGAEQYF
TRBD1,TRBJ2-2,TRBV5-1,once,TGCGCCAGCAGCTTGACAGGGGGCCTGTCCGGGGAGCTGTTTTTT,CASSLTGGLSGELFF
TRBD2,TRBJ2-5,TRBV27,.,TGTGCCAGCAGTTCCCTAATAGCGGGGGGCGAAGAGACCCAGTACTTC,CASSSLIAGGEETQYF
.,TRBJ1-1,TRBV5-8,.,TGTGCCAGCAGCTTTTATTTAACAGGCTTCGGTTGGACTGAAGCTTTCTTT,CASSFYLTGFGWTEAFF